The 23 T cell receptor beta chains presented below share a single source sample, sequenced in a study of shared clonotypes between healthy human individuals. Libraries were prepared by immunoSEQ multiplex PCR; TCRdb keeps only in-frame clonotypes and omits some of them. The table lists approximately 1,000,000 clones, about four fifths of them singletons. Sequences were obtained from memory CD4+ T cells from PBMCs. Subset: CD45RA-negative fraction. These receptors were taken from a man between 18 and 35 years old in good health. Some clones in this sample may be carry-over from other donors' samples.

The chain links TRBV6-5 to TRBJ2-5; 7 bases line up with TRBD1. The germline gives CDR1 MNHEY, CDR2 SVGAGI. V was pared by 5 bases and J by 5 bases, with 5 bases of the junction left unmatched. The length of the CDR3 is 13 residues. The CDR3 spells CASSRNRGETQYF. CDR3 bases: TGTGCCAGCAGTCGGAACAGGGGTGAGACCCAGTACTTC.

The chain combines TRBV5-1 with TRBJ1-2; D perhaps matches TRBD1 (5 bases). CDR3 size: 15 residues. The germline V gene encodes CDR1 SGHRS and CDR2 YFSETQ. V was shortened by 0 bases and J by 8 bases, with 17 bases between the two germline ends. The CDR3 is CASSLELVSGVGYTF. CDR3 nucleotide sequence: TGCGCCAGCAGCTTGGAATTGGTTTCGGGGGTCGGCTACACCTTC.

This chain joins TRBV7-9 and TRBJ1-3, with D possibly being TRBD1 (5 bases). This CDR3 comprises 15 residues. Trimming shortened V by 3 bases and J by 3 bases, and 12 bases separated the two germline ends. Per germline, CDR1 SEHNR and CDR2 FQNEAQ (reference sequence). The chain's CDR3 is CASSFSKGLGNTIYF. The CDR3 region has the DNA TGTGCCAGCAGCTTCTCCAAGGGGCTTGGAAACACCATATATTTT.

The chain employs TRBV6-5 and TRBJ2-7, with 10 bases aligning to TRBD2. CDR1 is MNHEY, CDR2 SVGAGI, per germline. V shed 5 bases, J shed 3 bases, and the junction held 7 bases outside the gene matches. This CDR3 has 15 amino acids. CDR3: CASSALAGAFYEQYF. The DNA for the CDR3 is TGTGCCAGCAGTGCCCTAGCGGGAGCTTTCTACGAGCAGTACTTC.

The chain uses TRBV10-3 and TRBJ2-5; D unresolved. This CDR3 is built from 18 residues. Trimming left V 0 bases short and J 5 bases short, with 22 bases between. The V gene's germline CDR1 is ENHRY and CDR2 SYGVKD. CDR3 in DNA: TGTGCCATCAGTGAGTCGAATTCGGACCGGGCATGGGTGGAGACCCAGTACTTC. It specifies CAISESNSDRAWVETQYF.

The chain couples TRBV5-4 to TRBJ1-3, with D unclear. Trimming pared 4 bases from V and 0 bases from J, leaving 11 bases between. Germline values: CDR1 SGHNT, CDR2 YYREEE (reference sequence). The length of the CDR3 is 15 residues. The CDR3 loop reads CASSPGLSSGNTIYF. For the CDR3, the DNA is TGTGCCAGCAGCCCTGGCTTGAGCTCTGGAAACACCATATATTTT.

V and J are TRBV15 and TRBJ2-1, with 11 bases aligning to TRBD2. Germline trimming cut 1 base from V and 12 bases from J; bases unmatched to any gene: 20. The length of the CDR3 is 19 residues. Germline V gene lookup returns CDR1 LNHNV and CDR2 YYDKDF (reference sequence). The CDR3 DNA reads as TGTGCCACCAGCAGAGCGGTGTCACTAGCGGGAGTTTCGCATCTCAGGCAGTTCTTC. Translation: CATSRAVSLAGVSHLRQFF.

This chain connects TRBV27 to TRBJ2-1; TRBD2 aligns across 7 bases. The J segment lost 0 bases and the V segment lost 7 bases, leaving 9 bases of the junction unmatched. The V gene's germline CDR1 is MNHEY and CDR2 SMNVEV (reference sequence). The CDR3 length is 16 residues. The CDR3, as DNA: TGTGCCAGCAAGACTAGCCGAAAGAGCTCCTACAATGAGCAGTTCTTC. Its protein product is CASKTSRKSSYNEQFF.

The genes are TRBV6-1 and TRBJ2-2; D possibly corresponds to TRBD2 (6 bases). This CDR3 region has 14 residues. Germline assignment: CDR1 MNHNS and CDR2 SASEGT. The V gene lost 6 bases and the J gene lost 4 bases, with 12 bases spanning the gap. As DNA, the CDR3 is TGTGCCAGCAGGGTTAGCGGAACCACCGGGGAGCTGTTTTTT. Protein product: CASRVSGTTGELFF.

This clone was seen just once. The chain links TRBV6-6 to TRBJ1-1; D is perhaps TRBD1 (6 bases). The germline gives CDR1 MNHNY, CDR2 SVGAGI (reference sequence). The ends were cut back, 2 bases at V and 0 bases at J, with 13 bases in the middle. The CDR3 is 16 amino acids. CDR3 sequence: CASSYPGQLMNTEAFF. The CDR3 nucleotides read TGTGCCAGCAGTTACCCAGGACAGCTTATGAACACTGAAGCTTTCTTT.

Remarks on this clone: At one of its ends the junction is not consistent with the germline gene, which may arise from a read error. CDR3 loop: CATSSGMAGELFF. CDR3 in DNA: TGTGCCACCAGTTCAGGGATGGCCGGGGAGCTGTTTTTT. The gene calls are TRBV6-5 and TRBJ2-2, with D possibly TRBD1 on 5 matching bases. The CDR3 consists of 13 residues. Germline V CDR1 and CDR2: MNHEY, SVGAGI.

In regard to this clone: The same CDR3 also results from other DNA sequences found in this sample. The V and J genes are TRBV5-1 and TRBJ2-7; unclear D gene. V lost 6 bases and J 1 base, leaving 5 bases between the germline ends. The CDR3 extends over 11 amino acids. Germline lookup yields CDR1 SGHRS and CDR2 YFSETQ. CDR3 in amino acids: CASTDSYEQYF. The DNA of the CDR3 is TGCGCCAGCACCGATTCCTACGAGCAGTACTTC. Full variable domain (remainder filled in from reference TRBV5-1 and TRBJ2-7): KAGVTQTPRYLIKTRGQQVTLSCSPISGHRSVSWYQQTPGQGLQFLFEYFSETQRNKGNFPGRFSGRQFSNSRSEMNVSTLELGDSALYLCASTDSYEQYFGPGTRLTVT.

The genes are TRBV6-1 and TRBJ1-2, with 7 bases matching TRBD1. J gave up 0 bases and V 0 bases, and 4 bases lay outside the gene matches. CDR1 and CDR2 (germline): MNHNS, SASEGT. This CDR3 comprises 16 residues. CDR3 nucleotide sequence: TGTGCCAGCAGTGAAGCGGGGGGACAGACTAACTATGGCTACACCTTC. It is translated as CASSEAGGQTNYGYTF.

V gene TRBV4-1 combines with J gene TRBJ2-2, with D tentatively TRBD1 (5 bases). Trimming pared 2 bases from V and 4 bases from J, leaving 11 bases between. The CDR3 has 15 amino acids. Germline CDR1 reads MGHRA; CDR2 reads YSYEKL. CDR3 in amino acids: CASSQRTGVTGELFF. The CDR3 coding sequence is TGCGCCAGCAGCCAACGAACAGGAGTCACCGGGGAGCTGTTTTTT.

The chain uses TRBV5-4 and TRBJ2-7; maybe TRBD2 (5 bases). The V and J ends lost 0 bases and 3 bases respectively, with 16 bases between them. The CDR3 runs to 16 residues. Per the germline V gene, CDR1 is SGHNT and CDR2 is YYREEE (reference sequence). The CDR3 DNA sequence: TGTGCCAGCAGCTTGGAAAACTTGGACTTAGACTACGAGCAGTACTTC. This encodes CASSLENLDLDYEQYF.

The chain carries TRBV30 and TRBJ1-4; the D is unclear. CDR1 is GTSNPN and CDR2 is SVGIG in the germline V gene (reference sequence). The CDR3 has 14 residues. V shed 2 bases and J shed 5 bases, with 12 bases lying between them. The CDR3 DNA is TGTGCCTGGAGTAAGTTTTCCCAGAATGAAAAACTGTTTTTT. Protein product: CAWSKFSQNEKLFF.

The rearrangement joins TRBV6-9 to TRBJ1-2, with 8 bases identical to TRBD1. The V segment lost 3 bases and the J segment 8 bases; nucleotides outside the gene matches: 8. The CDR3 extends over 14 amino acids. Per germline, CDR1 MNHGY and CDR2 SVAAGI. CDR3 DNA sequence: TGTGCCAGCAGTTACACGGGGACAGGATACGGCTACACCTTC. Translation: CASSYTGTGYGYTF.

The chain links TRBV5-6 to TRBJ2-3; TRBD2 matches at 13 bases. The CDR3 runs 18 residues. The V segment lost 3 bases and the J segment 0 bases; nucleotides outside the gene matches: 7. The germline gives CDR1 SGHDT, CDR2 YYEEEE. The CDR3 protein is CASSYGLAGDLSTDTQYF. DNA for the CDR3: TGTGCCAGCAGCTACGGACTAGCGGGGGACCTTAGCACAGATACGCAGTATTTT.

This clone was found once. This sequence joins TRBV28 and TRBJ1-2; 8 bases line up with TRBD1. Germline values: CDR1 MDHEN, CDR2 SYDVKM. The CDR3 is made up of 16 amino acids. The J segment lost 3 bases and the V segment lost 4 bases, leaving 10 bases of the junction unmatched. In DNA form, the CDR3 reads TGTGCCAGCAGTTCCCCGGCAGGGGGCATAGACTATGGCTACACCTTC. As protein: CASSSPAGGIDYGYTF.

The chain couples TRBV7-8 to TRBJ1-6, with a possible D match to TRBD1 (5 bases). V was cut by 5 bases and J by 8 bases, with 16 bases left in between. This CDR3 comprises 15 residues. Germline CDR1 and CDR2: SGHVS and FQNEAQ. The CDR3 is CASSPQRGWDSPLHF. CDR3 nucleotides: TGTGCCAGCAGCCCCCAGCGGGGGTGGGATTCACCCCTCCACTTT.

Only one count was recorded for this clone. This chain uses TRBV2 with TRBJ2-7; 10 bases are a match to TRBD2. The CDR3 spans 12 residues. J was trimmed by 6 bases and V by 6 bases; bases with no gene match: 2. Germline V CDR1 and CDR2: SNHLY, FYNNEI. The CDR3 DNA follows: TGTGCCAGCAGGTTAGCGGGAGGCGAGCAGTACTTC. It is translated as CASRLAGGEQYF.

This clone has at least ten counts. V gene TRBV6-1 combines with J gene TRBJ1-2, with 9 bases identical to TRBD1. The V gene end was trimmed by 6 bases and the J gene end by 4 bases; junction bases not matched to a gene: 6. The CDR3 length is 14 residues. CDR1 and CDR2 from the germline V gene are MNHNS and SASEGT. For the CDR3, the DNA is TGTGCCAGCAGGGAGGACAGGGGACCCTATGGCTACACCTTC. Amino acids: CASREDRGPYGYTF.

The chain has TRBV13 and TRBJ2-2, with 7 bases that match TRBD2. The CDR3 consists of 17 residues. Germline V gene sequence: CDR1 PRHDT, CDR2 FYEKMQ (reference sequence). Trimming took 5 bases from V and 10 from J; bases not matched to a gene: 19. CDR3 amino acids: CASSDPSSSGKEAELFF. CDR3 nucleotide sequence: TGTGCCAGCAGCGATCCAAGTTCCAGCGGGAAAGAGGCGGAGCTGTTTTTT.